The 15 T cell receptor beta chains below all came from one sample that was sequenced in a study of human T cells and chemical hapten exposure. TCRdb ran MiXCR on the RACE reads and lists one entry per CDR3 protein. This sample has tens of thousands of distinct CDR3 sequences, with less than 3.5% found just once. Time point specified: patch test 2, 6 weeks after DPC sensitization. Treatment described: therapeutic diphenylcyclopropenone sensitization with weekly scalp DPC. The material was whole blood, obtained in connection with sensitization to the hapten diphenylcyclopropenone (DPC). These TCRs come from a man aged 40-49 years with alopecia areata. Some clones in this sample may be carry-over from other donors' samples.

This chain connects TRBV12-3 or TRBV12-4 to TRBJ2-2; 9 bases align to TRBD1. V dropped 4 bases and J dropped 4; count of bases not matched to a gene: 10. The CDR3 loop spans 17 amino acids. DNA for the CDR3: TGTGCCAGCAGTTCCTTACAGGGGGCGCAGCTCACCGGGGAGCTGTTTTTT. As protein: CASSSLQGAQLTGELFF.

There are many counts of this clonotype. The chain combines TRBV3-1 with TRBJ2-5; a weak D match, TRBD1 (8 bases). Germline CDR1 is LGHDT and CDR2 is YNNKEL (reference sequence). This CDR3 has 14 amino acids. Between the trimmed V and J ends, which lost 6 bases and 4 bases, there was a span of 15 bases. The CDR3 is CASRPQGGGETQYF. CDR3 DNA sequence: TGTGCCAGCAGGCCACAGGGGGGGGGAGAGACCCAGTACTTC.

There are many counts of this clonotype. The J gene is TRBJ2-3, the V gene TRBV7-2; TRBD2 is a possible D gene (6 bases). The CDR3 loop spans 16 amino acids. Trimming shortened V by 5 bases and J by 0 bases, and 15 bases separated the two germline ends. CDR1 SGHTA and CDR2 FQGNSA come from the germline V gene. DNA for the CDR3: TGTGCCAGCAGCCGGGGGACCCTGGGGAGCACAGATACGCAGTATTTT. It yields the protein CASSRGTLGSTDTQYF.

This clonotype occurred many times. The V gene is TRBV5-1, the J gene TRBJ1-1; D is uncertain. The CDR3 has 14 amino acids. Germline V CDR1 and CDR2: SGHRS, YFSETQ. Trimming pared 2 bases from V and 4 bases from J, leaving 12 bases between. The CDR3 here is CASSLWAASTEAFF. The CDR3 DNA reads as TGCGCCAGCAGCTTATGGGCAGCCAGCACTGAAGCTTTCTTT.

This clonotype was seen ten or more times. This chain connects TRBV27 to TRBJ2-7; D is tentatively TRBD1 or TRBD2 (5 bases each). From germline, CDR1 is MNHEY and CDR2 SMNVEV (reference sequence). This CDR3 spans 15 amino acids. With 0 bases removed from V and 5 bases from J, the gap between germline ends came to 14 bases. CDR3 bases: TGTGCCAGCAGTTTATCACACGGATGGGGGAACGAGCAGTACTTC. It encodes CASSLSHGWGNEQYF.

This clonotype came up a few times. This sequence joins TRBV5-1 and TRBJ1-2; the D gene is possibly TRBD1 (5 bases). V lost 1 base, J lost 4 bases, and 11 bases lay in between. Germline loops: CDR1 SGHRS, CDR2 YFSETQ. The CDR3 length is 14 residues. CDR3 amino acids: CASSLPGSFYGYTF. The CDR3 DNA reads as TGCGCCAGCAGCTTGCCAGGGTCTTTCTATGGCTACACCTTC.

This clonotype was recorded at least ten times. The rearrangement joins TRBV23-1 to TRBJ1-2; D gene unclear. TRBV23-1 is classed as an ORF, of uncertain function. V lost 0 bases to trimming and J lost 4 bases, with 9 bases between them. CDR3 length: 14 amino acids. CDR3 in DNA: TGCGCCAGCAGTCAATCTGGCAGGTGCTATGGCTACACCTTC. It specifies CASSQSGRCYGYTF.

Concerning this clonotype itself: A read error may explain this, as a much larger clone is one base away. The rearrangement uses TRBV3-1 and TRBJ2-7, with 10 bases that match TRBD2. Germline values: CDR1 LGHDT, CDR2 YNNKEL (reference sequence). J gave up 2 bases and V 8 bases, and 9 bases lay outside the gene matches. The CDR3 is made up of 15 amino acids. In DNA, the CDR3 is TGTGCCAGCGGCCCTGGACTAGCGGCAACCTACGAGCAGTACTTC. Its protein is CASGPGLAATYEQYF.

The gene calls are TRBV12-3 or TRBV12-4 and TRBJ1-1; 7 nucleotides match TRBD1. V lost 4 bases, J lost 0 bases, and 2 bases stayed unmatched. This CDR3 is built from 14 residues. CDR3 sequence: CASSSTGVNTEAFF. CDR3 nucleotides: TGTGCCAGCAGTTCAACAGGGGTGAACACTGAAGCTTTCTTT.

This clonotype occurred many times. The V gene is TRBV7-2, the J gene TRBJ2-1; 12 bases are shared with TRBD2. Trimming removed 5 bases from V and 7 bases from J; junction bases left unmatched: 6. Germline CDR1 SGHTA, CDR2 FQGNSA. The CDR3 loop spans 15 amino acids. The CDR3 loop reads CASSPPGTSGNEQFF. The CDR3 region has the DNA TGTGCCAGCAGCCCTCCCGGGACTAGCGGGAATGAGCAGTTCTTC.

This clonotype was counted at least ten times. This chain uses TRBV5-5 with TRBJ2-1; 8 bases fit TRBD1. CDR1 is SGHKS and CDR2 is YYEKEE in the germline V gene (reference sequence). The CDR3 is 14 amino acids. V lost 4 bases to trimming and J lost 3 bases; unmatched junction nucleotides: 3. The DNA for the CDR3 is TGTGCCAGCAGCCCGGGACAGGTCTACAATGAGCAGTTCTTC. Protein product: CASSPGQVYNEQFF.

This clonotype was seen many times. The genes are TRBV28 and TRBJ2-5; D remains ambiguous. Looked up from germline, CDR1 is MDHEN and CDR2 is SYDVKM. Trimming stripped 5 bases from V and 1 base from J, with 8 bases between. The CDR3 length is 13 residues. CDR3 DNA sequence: TGTGCCAGCAGTAAACAGCTCCAAGAGACCCAGTACTTC. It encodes CASSKQLQETQYF.

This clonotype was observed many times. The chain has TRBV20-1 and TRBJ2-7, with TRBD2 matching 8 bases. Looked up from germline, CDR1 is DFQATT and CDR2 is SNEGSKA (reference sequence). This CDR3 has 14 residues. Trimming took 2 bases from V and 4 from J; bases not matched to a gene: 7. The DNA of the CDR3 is TGCAGTGCTAGATTCCTAGCGGGTCAGTACGAGCAGTACTTC. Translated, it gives CSARFLAGQYEQYF.

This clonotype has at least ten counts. The CDR3 reads CASSPSGLAEKQFF. For the CDR3, the DNA is TGTGCCAGCAGCCCTTCTGGCCTCGCGGAGAAGCAGTTCTTC. The chain has TRBV11-3 and TRBJ2-1; D unresolved. The CDR3 loop spans 14 amino acids. V gave up 5 bases and J gave up 11 bases, with 19 bases separating them. CDR1 is SGHNT, CDR2 YENEEA, per germline. Full variable domain (remainder filled in from reference TRBV11-3 and TRBJ2-1): EAGVVQSPRYKIIEKKQPVAFWCNPISGHNTLYWYLQNLGQGPELLIRYENEEAVDDSQLPKDRFSAERLKGVDSTLKIQPAELGDSAVYLCASSPSGLAEKQFFGPGTRLTVL.

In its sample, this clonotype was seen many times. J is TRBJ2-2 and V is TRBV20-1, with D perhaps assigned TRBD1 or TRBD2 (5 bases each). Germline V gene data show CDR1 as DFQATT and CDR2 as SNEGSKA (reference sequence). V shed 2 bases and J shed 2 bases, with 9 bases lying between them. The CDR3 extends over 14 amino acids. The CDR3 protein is CSARWDGNTGELFF. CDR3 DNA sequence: TGCAGTGCTAGATGGGACGGAAACACCGGGGAGCTGTTTTTT.